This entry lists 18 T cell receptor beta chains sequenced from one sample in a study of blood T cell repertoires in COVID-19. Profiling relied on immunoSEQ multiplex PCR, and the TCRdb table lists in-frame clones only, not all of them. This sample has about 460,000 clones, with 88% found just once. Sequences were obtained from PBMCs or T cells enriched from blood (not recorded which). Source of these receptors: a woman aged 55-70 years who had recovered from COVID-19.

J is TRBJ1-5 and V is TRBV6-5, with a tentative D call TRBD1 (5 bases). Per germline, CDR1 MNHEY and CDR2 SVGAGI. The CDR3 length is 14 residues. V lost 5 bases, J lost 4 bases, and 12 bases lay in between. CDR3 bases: TGTGCCAGCAGTCCCGGGGGGACTAATCAGCCCCAGCATTTT. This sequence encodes CASSPGGTNQPQHF.

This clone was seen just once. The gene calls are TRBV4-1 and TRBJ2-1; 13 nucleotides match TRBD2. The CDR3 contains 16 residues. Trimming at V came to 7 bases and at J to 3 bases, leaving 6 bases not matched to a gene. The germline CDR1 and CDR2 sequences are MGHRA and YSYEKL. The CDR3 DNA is TGCGCCAGCAATGGACTAGCGGGGGTCAACTACAATGAGCAGTTCTTC. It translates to CASNGLAGVNYNEQFF.

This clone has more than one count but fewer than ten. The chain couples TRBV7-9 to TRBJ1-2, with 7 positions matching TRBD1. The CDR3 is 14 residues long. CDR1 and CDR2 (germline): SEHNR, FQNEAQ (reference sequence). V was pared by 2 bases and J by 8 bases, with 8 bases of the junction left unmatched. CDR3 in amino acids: CASSLSGGGVGYTF. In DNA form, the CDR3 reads TGTGCCAGCAGCTTATCCGGAGGGGGCGTCGGCTACACCTTC.

CDR3 bases: TGTGCCAGCACCGAGAGAGGGAGAGCTAACTATGGCTACACCTTC. This encodes CASTERGRANYGYTF. The chain combines TRBV6-5 with TRBJ1-2; the D is unclear. The V end was cut by 7 bases, the J end by 0 bases, with 15 bases between. This CDR3 is 15 amino acids long. Per germline, CDR1 MNHEY and CDR2 SVGAGI.

CDR3 nucleotides: TGTGCCAGCAGCCCACCAAAAGTCCCGGGACAGGCGAGTCGGACCTTC. It specifies CASSPPKVPGQASRTF. The chain has TRBV3-1 (or the pseudogene TRBV3-2) and TRBJ1-2, with 8 positions matching TRBD1. Losses at the gene ends were 4 bases for V and 14 bases for J; bases not matched to a gene: 21. CDR1 and CDR2 (germline): LGHDT, YNNKEL (reference sequence). This CDR3 comprises 16 residues.

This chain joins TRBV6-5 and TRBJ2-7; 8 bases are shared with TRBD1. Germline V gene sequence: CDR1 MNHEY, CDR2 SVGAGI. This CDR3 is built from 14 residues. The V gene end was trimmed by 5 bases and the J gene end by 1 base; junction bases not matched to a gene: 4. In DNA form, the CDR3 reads TGTGCCAGCAGTCTGGGACAGGCTTCCTACGAGCAGTACGTC. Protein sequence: CASSLGQASYEQYV.

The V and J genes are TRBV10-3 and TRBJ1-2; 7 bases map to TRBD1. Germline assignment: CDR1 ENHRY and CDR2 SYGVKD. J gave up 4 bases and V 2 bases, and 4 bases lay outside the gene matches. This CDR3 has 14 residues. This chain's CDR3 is CAISEGGQFYGYTF. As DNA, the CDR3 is TGTGCCATCAGTGAGGGGGGACAGTTCTATGGCTACACCTTC.

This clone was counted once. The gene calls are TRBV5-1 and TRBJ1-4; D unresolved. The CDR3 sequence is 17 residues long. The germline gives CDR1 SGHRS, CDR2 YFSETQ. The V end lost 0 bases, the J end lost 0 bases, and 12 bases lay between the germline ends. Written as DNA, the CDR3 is TGCGCCAGCAGCTTGGGGCCGGAGGGCACAACTAATGAAAAACTGTTTTTT. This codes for CASSLGPEGTTNEKLFF.

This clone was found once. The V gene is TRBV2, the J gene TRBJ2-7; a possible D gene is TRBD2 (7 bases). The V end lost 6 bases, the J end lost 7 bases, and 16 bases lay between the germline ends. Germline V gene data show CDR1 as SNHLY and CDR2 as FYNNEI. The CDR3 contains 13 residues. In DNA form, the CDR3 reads TGTGCCAGCAGCCTGCGGGGGCTTTGGGAGCAGTACGTC. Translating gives CASSLRGLWEQYV.

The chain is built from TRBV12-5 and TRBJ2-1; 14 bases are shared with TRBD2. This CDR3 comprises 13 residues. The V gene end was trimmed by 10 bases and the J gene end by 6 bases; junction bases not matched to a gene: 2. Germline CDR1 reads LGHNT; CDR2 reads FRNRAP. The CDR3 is CATGTSGGNEQFF. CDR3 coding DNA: TGTGCTACTGGGACTAGCGGGGGCAATGAGCAGTTCTTC.

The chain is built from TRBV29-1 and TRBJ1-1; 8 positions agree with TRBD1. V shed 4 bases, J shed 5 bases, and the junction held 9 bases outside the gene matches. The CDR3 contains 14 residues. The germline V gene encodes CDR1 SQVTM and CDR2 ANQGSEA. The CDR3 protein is CSVGGQALGTEAFF. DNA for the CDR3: TGCAGCGTTGGGGGACAGGCCCTAGGGACTGAAGCTTTCTTT.

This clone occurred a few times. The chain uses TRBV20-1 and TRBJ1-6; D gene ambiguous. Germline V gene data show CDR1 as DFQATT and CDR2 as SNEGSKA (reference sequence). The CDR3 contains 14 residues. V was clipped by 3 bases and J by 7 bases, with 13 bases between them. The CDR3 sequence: CSASWPGSNSPLHF. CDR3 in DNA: TGCAGTGCTAGTTGGCCAGGTTCGAATTCACCCCTCCACTTT.

The CDR3 DNA is TGTGCCAGCAGTGAAATATTGACAGGAATCAACGAGCAGTACTTC. This gives the protein CASSEILTGINEQYF. This chain links TRBV2 with TRBJ2-7, with a weak D call TRBD1 (6 bases). Trimming removed 2 bases at V and 5 bases at J, with 16 bases between. There are 15 residues in the CDR3. CDR1 is SNHLY and CDR2 is FYNNEI in the germline V gene.

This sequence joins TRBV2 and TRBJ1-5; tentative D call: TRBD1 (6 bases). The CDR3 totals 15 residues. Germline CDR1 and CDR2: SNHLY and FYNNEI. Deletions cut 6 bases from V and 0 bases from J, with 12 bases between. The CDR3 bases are TGTGCCAGCAGAAGGACAGATAATAGCAATCAGCCCCAGCATTTT. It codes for CASRRTDNSNQPQHF. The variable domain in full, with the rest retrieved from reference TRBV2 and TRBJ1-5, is EPEVTQTPSHQVTQMGQEVILRCVPISNHLYFYWYRQILGQKVEFLVSFYNNEISEKSEIFDDQFSVERPDGSNFTLKIRSTKLEDSAMYFCASRRTDNSNQPQHFGDGTRLSIL.

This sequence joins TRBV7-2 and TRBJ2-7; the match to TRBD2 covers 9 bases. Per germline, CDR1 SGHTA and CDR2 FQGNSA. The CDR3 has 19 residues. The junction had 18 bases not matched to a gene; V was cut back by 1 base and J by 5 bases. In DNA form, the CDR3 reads TGTGCCAGCAGCTTAGTGGGCCCATTAATAGCGGGGGCCCATGACGAGCAGTACGTC. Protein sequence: CASSLVGPLIAGAHDEQYV.

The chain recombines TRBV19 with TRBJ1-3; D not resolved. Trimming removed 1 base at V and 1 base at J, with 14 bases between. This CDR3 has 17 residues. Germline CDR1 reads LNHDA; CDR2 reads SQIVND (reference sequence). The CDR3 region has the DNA TGTGCCAGTAGTATAGTCCCGGGAGGTACGTCTGGAAACACCATATATTTT. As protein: CASSIVPGGTSGNTIYF. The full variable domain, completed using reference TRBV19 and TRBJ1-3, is DGGITQSPKYLFRKEGQNVTLSCEQNLNHDAMYWYRQDPGQGLRLIYYSQIVNDFQKGDIAEGYSVSREKKESFPLTVTSAQKNPTAFYLCASSIVPGGTSGNTIYFGEGSWLTVV.

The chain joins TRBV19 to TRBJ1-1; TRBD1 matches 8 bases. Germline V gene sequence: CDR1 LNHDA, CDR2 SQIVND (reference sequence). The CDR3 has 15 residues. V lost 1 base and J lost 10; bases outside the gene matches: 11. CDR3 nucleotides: TGTGCCAGTAGTATAGGTCGACAGGGGAGGGTAGTAGCTTTCTTT. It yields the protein CASSIGRQGRVVAFF.

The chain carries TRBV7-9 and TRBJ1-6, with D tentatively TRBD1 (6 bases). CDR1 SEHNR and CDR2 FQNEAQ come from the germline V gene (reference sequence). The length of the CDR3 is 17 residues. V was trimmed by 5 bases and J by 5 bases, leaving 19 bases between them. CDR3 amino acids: CASSGVYGTGHNSPLHF. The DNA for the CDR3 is TGTGCCAGCAGCGGAGTTTACGGAACAGGGCATAATTCACCCCTCCACTTT.